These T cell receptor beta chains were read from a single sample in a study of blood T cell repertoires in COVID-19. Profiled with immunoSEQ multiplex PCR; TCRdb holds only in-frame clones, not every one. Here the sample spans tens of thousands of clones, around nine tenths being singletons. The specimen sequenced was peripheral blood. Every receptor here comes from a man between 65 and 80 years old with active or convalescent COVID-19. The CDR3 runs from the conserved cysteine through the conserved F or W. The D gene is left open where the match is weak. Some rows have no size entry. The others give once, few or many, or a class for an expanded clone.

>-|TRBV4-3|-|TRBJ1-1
CASSQGRNTEAFF
TGCGCCAGCAGCCAAGGGAGGAACACTGAAGCTTTCTTT
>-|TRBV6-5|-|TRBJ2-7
CASSYTQKNYEQYF
TGTGCCAGCAGTTATACCCAGAAAAACTACGAGCAGTACTTC
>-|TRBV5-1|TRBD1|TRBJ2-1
CASSLGGTALGNEQFF
TGCGCCAGCAGCTTGGGGGGGACAGCCTTGGGTAATGAGCAGTTCTTC
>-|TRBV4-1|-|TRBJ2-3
CASSQGPSTDTQYF
TGCGCCAGCAGCCAAGGGCCCAGCACAGATACGCAGTATTTT
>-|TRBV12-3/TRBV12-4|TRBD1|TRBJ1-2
CASSWGQANGYTF
TGTGCCAGCAGTTGGGGACAGGCTAATGGCTACACCTTC
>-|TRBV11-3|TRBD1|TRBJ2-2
CASSPRTGRTGELFF
TGTGCCAGCAGCCCAAGGACAGGGCGGACCGGGGAGCTGTTTTTT
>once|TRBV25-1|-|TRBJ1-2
CASSVSGSLNYGYTF
TGTGCCAGCAGTGTGTCAGGGTCTCTAAACTATGGCTACACCTTC
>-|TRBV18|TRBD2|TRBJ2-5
CASSGMSGGYQETQYF
TGTGCCAGCTCAGGAATGTCGGGGGGGTACCAAGAGACCCAGTACTTC
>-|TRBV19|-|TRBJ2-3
CASIGGTPPGSAQYF
TGTGCCAGTATAGGGGGTACACCACCTGGTAGTGCGCAGTATTTT
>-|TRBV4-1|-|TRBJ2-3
CASSQLSPSTDTQYF
TGCGCCAGCAGCCAATTGTCCCCTAGCACAGATACGCAGTATTTT
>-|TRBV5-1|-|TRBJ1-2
CASSPDGSYGYTF
TGCGCCAGCAGTCCCGACGGGAGCTATGGCTACACCTTC
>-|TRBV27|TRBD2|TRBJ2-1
CASSLGLAGLDEQFF
TGTGCCAGCAGTTTGGGGCTAGCGGGGCTAGATGAGCAGTTCTTC
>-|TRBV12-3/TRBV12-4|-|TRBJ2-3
CASSSPTDTQYF
TGTGCCAGCAGCTCCCCCACAGATACGCAGTATTTT
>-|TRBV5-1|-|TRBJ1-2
CASSLAYSEYGYTF
TGCGCCAGCAGCTTGGCCTATTCCGAATATGGCTACACCTTC
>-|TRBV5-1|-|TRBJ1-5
CASSYSVRQRSNQPQHF
TGCGCCAGCAGCTATTCGGTCCGACAGCGTAGCAATCAGCCCCAGCATTTT
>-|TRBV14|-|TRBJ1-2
CASSLQELDGYTF
TGTGCCAGCAGCCTTCAGGAATTAGATGGCTACACCTTC
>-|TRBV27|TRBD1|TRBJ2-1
CASRRDRVIMGQFF
TGTGCCAGCCGAAGGGACAGGGTGATAATGGGGCAGTTCTTC
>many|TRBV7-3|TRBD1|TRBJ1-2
CASSLTGTGKSGYTF
TGTGCCAGCAGCTTAACCGGGACAGGGAAGTCTGGCTACACCTTC
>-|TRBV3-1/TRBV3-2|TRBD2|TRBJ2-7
CASSQTSGSGFEQYF
TGTGCCAGCAGCCAAACTAGCGGGTCTGGGTTTGAGCAGTACTTC
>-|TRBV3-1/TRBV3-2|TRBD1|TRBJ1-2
CASSQDWGTANYGYTF
TGTGCCAGCAGCCAAGATTGGGGGACAGCTAACTATGGCTACACCTTC
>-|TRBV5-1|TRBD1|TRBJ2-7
CASSWTGGGEQYF
TGCGCCAGCAGCTGGACAGGGGGCGGGGAGCAGTACTTC
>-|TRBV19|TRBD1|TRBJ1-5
CASSIGGNRGTQPQHF
TGTGCCAGTAGTATAGGAGGGAACAGGGGGACTCAGCCCCAGCATTTT
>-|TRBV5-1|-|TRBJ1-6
CASSPNRGSSYNSPLHF
TGCGCCAGCAGCCCCAACCGGGGGAGCTCCTATAATTCACCCCTCCACTTT
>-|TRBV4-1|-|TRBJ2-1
CASSQDPGLSSYNEQFF
TGCGCCAGCAGCCAAGATCCGGGACTGAGCTCCTACAATGAGCAGTTCTTC
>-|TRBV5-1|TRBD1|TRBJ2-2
CASSWTGGTGELFF
TGCGCCAGCAGCTGGACAGGGGGAACCGGGGAGCTGTTTTTT
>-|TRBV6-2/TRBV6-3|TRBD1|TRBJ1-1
CASSYSGDRAYLMNTEAFF
TGTGCCAGCAGTTACTCGGGGGACAGGGCATATCTCATGAACACTGAAGCTTTCTTT
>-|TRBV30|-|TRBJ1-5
CAWSEGGNQPQHF
TGTGCCTGGAGTGAAGGGGGCAATCAGCCCCAGCATTTT
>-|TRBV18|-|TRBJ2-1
CASSPGQGGLNEQFF
TGTGCCAGCTCACCCGGGCAGGGGGGCCTCAATGAGCAGTTCTTC
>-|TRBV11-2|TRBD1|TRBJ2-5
CASSLGTVWGETQYF
TGTGCCAGCAGCCTAGGGACAGTCTGGGGAGAGACCCAGTACTTC
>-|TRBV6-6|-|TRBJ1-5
CASSSNRERAQHF
TGTGCCAGCAGTTCTAACAGGGAAAGGGCCCAGCATTTT
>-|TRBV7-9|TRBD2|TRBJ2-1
CASRVTSTGGNNEQFF
TGTGCCAGCAGGGTTACAAGCACGGGAGGAAACAATGAGCAGTTCTTC
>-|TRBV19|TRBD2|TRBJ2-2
CASSPAGGATGELFF
TGTGCCAGTAGTCCGGCGGGGGGCGCCACCGGGGAGCTGTTTTTT
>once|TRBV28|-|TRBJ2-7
CASSPSREQYF
TGTGCCAGCAGTCCTTCGAGGGAGCAGTACTTC
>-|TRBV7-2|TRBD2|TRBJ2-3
CASSPSGRWADTQYF
TGTGCCAGCAGTCCAAGCGGGAGGTGGGCAGATACGCAGTATTTT
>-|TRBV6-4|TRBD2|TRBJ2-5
CASSREGGETQYF
TGTGCCAGCAGCCGGGAGGGCGGGGAGACCCAGTACTTC
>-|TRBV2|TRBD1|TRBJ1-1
CASNLGQLNTEAFF
TGTGCCAGCAATCTGGGACAGTTGAACACTGAAGCTTTCTTT
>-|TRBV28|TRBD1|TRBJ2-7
CASSLGTGAYHLSYEQYF
TGTGCCAGCAGTTTAGGGACAGGGGCCTACCATTTGTCCTACGAGCAGTACTTC
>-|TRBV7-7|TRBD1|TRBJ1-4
CASSSTRGRPNEKLFF
TGTGCTAGCAGTTCCACCAGGGGGAGGCCTAATGAAAAACTGTTTTTT
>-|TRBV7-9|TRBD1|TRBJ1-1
CASSSWTGRGAFF
TGTGCCAGCAGCTCCTGGACAGGGAGGGGAGCTTTCTTT
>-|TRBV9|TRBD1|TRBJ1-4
CASSATGVPNEKLFF
TGTGCCAGCAGCGCGACAGGGGTACCTAATGAAAAACTGTTTTTT
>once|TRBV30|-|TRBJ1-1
CAWSVQVVSFPEAFF
TGTGCCTGGAGTGTACAGGTGGTCAGTTTTCCTGAAGCTTTCTTT
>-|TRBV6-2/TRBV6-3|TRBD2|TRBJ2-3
CASSRLAGDTQYF
TGTGCCAGCAGTCGACTAGCGGGAGATACGCAGTATTTT
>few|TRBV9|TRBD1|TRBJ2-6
CASTTGSDSGANVLTF
TGTGCCAGCACGACAGGGTCGGATTCTGGGGCCAACGTCCTGACTTTC
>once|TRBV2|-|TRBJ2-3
CASRAGTASTDTQYF
TGTGCCAGCAGGGCCGGGACTGCTAGCACAGATACGCAGTATTTT
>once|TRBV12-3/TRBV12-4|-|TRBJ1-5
CASSFRNQPQHF
TGTGCCAGCAGTTTCCGGAATCAGCCCCAGCATTTT
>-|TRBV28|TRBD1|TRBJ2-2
CASSRTGGYTYLANTGELFF
TGTGCCAGCAGTAGGACAGGGGGCTATACCTATCTCGCGAACACCGGGGAGCTGTTTTTT
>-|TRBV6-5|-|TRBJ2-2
CASTNLGELFF
TGTGCCAGCACAAACTTAGGGGAGCTGTTTTTT
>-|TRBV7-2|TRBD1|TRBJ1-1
CASSLVSGGSTEAFF
TGTGCCAGCAGCTTAGTTTCAGGGGGGAGCACTGAAGCTTTCTTT
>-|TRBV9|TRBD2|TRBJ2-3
CASSAASGETDTQYF
TGTGCCAGCAGCGCCGCTAGCGGGGAGACAGATACGCAGTATTTT
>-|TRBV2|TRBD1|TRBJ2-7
CASSPSGTGEYEQYF
TGTGCCAGCAGTCCAAGCGGGACAGGGGAATACGAGCAGTACTTC
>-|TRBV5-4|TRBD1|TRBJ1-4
CASSLTGARGEKLFF
TGTGCCAGCAGCTTAACAGGGGCCCGGGGAGAAAAACTGTTTTTT